These 14 T cell receptor beta chains originate from one sample sequenced in a study of OX40 agonist ivuxolimab in advanced cancers. Assay: immunoSEQ multiplex PCR; the TCRdb copy retains only in-frame clones and omits some. Of tens of thousands of clones listed, approximately 84% are singletons. The sequenced sample was CD4+ or CD8+ T cells sorted from blood, obtained in a trial of the OX40 agonist ivuxolimab. The origin of the receptors is an adult with an advanced solid tumor such as melanoma, head and neck, liver or kidney cancer.

This clone was counted a single time. The chain employs TRBV6-5 and TRBJ1-1; D call uncertain. The CDR3 spans 15 residues. V was shortened by 0 bases and J by 0 bases, with 8 bases between the two germline ends. CDR1 is MNHEY, CDR2 SVGAGI, per germline. The DNA for the CDR3 is TGTGCCAGCAGTTACTCGGGGAACATGAACACTGAAGCTTTCTTT. Translating gives CASSYSGNMNTEAFF.

This chain uses TRBV29-1 with TRBJ2-2; a possible D gene is TRBD1 (6 bases). Germline lookup yields CDR1 SQVTM and CDR2 ANQGSEA. Trimming cost V 7 bases and J 1 base, with 10 bases left between them. The CDR3 extends over 13 amino acids. The CDR3 DNA reads TGCAGCGGCCGACAGGAGAACACCGGGGAGCTGTTTTTT. It is translated as CSGRQENTGELFF.

This clone has only one observation. A read error may explain this, as a much larger clone is one base away. The chain combines TRBV27 with TRBJ2-2; D is uncertain. CDR3 size: 12 residues. V lost 5 bases and J lost 2, with 3 bases in between. Germline lookup yields CDR1 MNHEY and CDR2 SMNVEV (reference sequence). The CDR3 here is CASSHNTGELFF. The CDR3 nucleotides are TGTGCCAGCAGTCACAACACCGGGGAGCTGTTTTTT.

J is TRBJ2-7 and V is TRBV13; 8 nucleotides line up with TRBD2. The V segment lost 2 bases and the J segment 1 base; nucleotides outside the gene matches: 4. Germline V gene sequence: CDR1 PRHDT, CDR2 FYEKMQ (reference sequence). There are 15 residues in the CDR3. This CDR3 is CASSLRGRMSYEQYF. As DNA, the CDR3 is TGTGCCAGCAGCTTACGCGGGAGGATGTCCTACGAGCAGTACTTC. The full variable domain, its missing parts supplied by reference TRBV13 and TRBJ2-7, is AAGVIQSPRHLIKEKRETATLKCYPIPRHDTVYWYQQGPGQDPQFLISFYEKMQSDKGSIPDRFSAQQFSDYHSELNMSSLELGDSALYFCASSLRGRMSYEQYFGPGTRLTVT.

The chain couples TRBV9 to TRBJ2-7; no definite D call. Germline lookup yields CDR1 SGDLS and CDR2 YYNGEE. The CDR3 totals 13 residues. V shed 1 base and J shed 6 bases, with 11 bases lying between them. CDR3 region: CASSVMLVSEQYF. In DNA, the CDR3 is TGTGCCAGCAGCGTAATGCTGGTATCCGAGCAGTACTTC. Full variable domain (rest looked up from reference TRBV9 and TRBJ2-7): DSGVTQTPKHLITATGQRVTLRCSPRSGDLSVYWYQQSLDQGLQFLIQYYNGEERAKGNILERFSAQQFPDLHSELNLSSLELGDSALYFCASSVMLVSEQYFGPGTRLTVT.

This clone was observed a single time. This sequence joins TRBV27 and TRBJ1-2; 9 positions agree with TRBD1. V shed 4 bases and J 1 base; nucleotides not matched to a gene: 10. CDR3 length: 17 amino acids. From germline, CDR1 is MNHEY and CDR2 SMNVEV (reference sequence). CDR3 protein: CASSSILTGGLNYGYTF. As DNA, the CDR3 is TGTGCCAGCAGTTCAATCTTGACAGGGGGTCTTAACTATGGCTACACCTTC.

V is TRBV5-6 and J is TRBJ2-7, with TRBD1 identical over 7 bases. This CDR3 is 16 amino acids long. V dropped 0 bases and J dropped 1; count of bases not matched to a gene: 7. The V gene's germline CDR1 is SGHDT and CDR2 YYEEEE. In nucleotides, the CDR3 is TGTGCCAGCAGCTTGGCCCGAGGACAGGAGTCCTACGAGCAGTACTTC. Protein product: CASSLARGQESYEQYF.

The chain links TRBV28 to TRBJ1-2; D might be TRBD1 (5 bases). The CDR3 runs to 13 residues. In germline, CDR1 is MDHEN, CDR2 SYDVKM. Trimming stripped 5 bases from V and 4 bases from J, with 11 bases between. The CDR3 sequence: CASSPRQLYGYTF. The CDR3 DNA follows: TGTGCCAGCAGTCCCCGACAGCTCTATGGCTACACCTTC.

Remarks on this clone: Other DNA sequences in this sample translate to the same CDR3. The chain joins TRBV28 to TRBJ2-3; D gene ambiguous. This CDR3 comprises 14 residues. Trimming removed 3 bases at V and 1 base at J, with 8 bases between. CDR1 is MDHEN and CDR2 is SYDVKM in the germline V gene. This CDR3 is CASSFLAGTDTQYF. The CDR3 bases are TGTGCCAGCAGTTTTTTGGCTGGCACAGATACGCAGTATTTT.

The CDR3 spells CASSDEGWSSNQPQHF. The DNA for the CDR3 is TGTGCCAGCAGTGATGAGGGGTGGTCGAGCAATCAGCCCCAGCATTTT. The gene calls are TRBV2 and TRBJ1-5; possibly TRBD1 for D (5 bases). V was cut by 3 bases and J by 1 base, with 13 bases left in between. The V gene's germline CDR1 is SNHLY and CDR2 FYNNEI. The CDR3 spans 16 residues.

This chain joins TRBV5-6 and TRBJ2-3; tentative D call: TRBD2 (6 bases). With 3 bases removed from V and 3 bases from J, the gap between germline ends came to 11 bases. This CDR3 region has 14 residues. The germline CDR1 and CDR2 sequences are SGHDT and YYEEEE. The DNA of the CDR3 is TGTGCCAGCAGCTGGGAGGAGGTTACAGATACGCAGTATTTT. Its translation is CASSWEEVTDTQYF.

This clone was found a few times. This chain links TRBV2 with TRBJ1-1, with D possibly being TRBD1 (5 bases). Germline loops: CDR1 SNHLY, CDR2 FYNNEI. CDR3 length: 14 residues. Trimming took 1 base from V and 0 from J, leaving 6 bases between them. CDR3 bases: TGTGCCAGCAGTGAAGAGGACATGAACACTGAAGCTTTCTTT. Protein product: CASSEEDMNTEAFF.

The genes are TRBV9 and TRBJ2-5; 7 bases are shared with TRBD1. The DNA end is more similar to TRBJ2-7, so the J call may be wrong. Germline lookup yields CDR1 SGDLS and CDR2 YYNGEE. CDR3 length: 14 residues. The CDR3 region is CASSGRDSSYEQYF. As DNA, the CDR3 is TGTGCCAGCAGCGGCCGGGACAGCTCCTACGAGCAGTACTTC.

The chain carries TRBV5-1 and TRBJ2-1, with TRBD2 matching over 8 bases. Unmatched junction bases numbered 9, after V lost 4 bases and J lost 6 bases. Germline assignment: CDR1 SGHRS and CDR2 YFSETQ. This CDR3 region has 15 residues. CDR3 protein: CASSAGLGGVNEQFF. The CDR3 DNA is TGCGCCAGCAGCGCGGGACTAGGAGGGGTCAATGAGCAGTTCTTC.